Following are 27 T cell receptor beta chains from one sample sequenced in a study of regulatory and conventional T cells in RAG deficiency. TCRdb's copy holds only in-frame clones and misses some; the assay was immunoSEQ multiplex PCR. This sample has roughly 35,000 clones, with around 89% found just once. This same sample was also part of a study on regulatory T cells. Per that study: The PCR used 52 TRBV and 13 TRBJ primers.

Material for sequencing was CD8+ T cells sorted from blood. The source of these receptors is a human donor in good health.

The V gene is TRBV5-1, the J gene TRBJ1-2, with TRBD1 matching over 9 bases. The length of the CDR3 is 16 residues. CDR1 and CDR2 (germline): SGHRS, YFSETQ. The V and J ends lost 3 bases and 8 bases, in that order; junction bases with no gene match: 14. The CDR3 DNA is TGCGCCAGCAGCTGGGGGGACAGGGAAGGAGGTTTGGGCTACACCTTC. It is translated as CASSWGDREGGLGYTF. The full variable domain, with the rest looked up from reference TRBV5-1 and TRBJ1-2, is KAGVTQTPRYLIKTRGQQVTLSCSPISGHRSVSWYQQTPGQGLQFLFEYFSETQRNKGNFPGRFSGRQFSNSRSEMNVSTLELGDSALYLCASSWGDREGGLGYTFGSGTRLTVV.

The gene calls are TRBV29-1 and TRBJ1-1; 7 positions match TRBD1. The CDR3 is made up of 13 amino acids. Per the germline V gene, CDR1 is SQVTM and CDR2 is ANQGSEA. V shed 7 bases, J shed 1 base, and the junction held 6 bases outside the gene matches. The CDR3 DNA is TGCAGCGCCACAGGGGCCGCGAACACTGAAGCTTTCTTT. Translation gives CSATGAANTEAFF.

CDR3 sequence reads: CASSALGRGQETQYF. DNA for the CDR3: TGTGCCAGCAGCGCCCTGGGCAGGGGGCAAGAGACCCAGTACTTC. This chain connects TRBV5-6 to TRBJ2-5; 7 bases are a match to TRBD1. The V gene end was trimmed by 4 bases and the J gene end by 2 bases; junction bases not matched to a gene: 8. CDR3 size: 15 residues. The germline V gene has CDR1 SGHDT and CDR2 YYEEEE.

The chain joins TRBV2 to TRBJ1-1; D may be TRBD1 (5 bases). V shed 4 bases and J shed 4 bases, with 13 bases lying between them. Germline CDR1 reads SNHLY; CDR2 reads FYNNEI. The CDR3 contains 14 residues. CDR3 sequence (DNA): TGTGCCAGCAGTGGGGGACCCTTTGGCACTGAAGCTTTCTTT. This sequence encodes CASSGGPFGTEAFF.

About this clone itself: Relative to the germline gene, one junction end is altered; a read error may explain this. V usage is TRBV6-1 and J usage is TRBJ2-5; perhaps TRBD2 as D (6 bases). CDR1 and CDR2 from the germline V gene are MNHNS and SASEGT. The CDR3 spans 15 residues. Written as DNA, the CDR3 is TGTGCCGGCAGTATCGCTAGAGGAGGGTACGAGACCCAGTACTTC. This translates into CAGSIARGGYETQYF.

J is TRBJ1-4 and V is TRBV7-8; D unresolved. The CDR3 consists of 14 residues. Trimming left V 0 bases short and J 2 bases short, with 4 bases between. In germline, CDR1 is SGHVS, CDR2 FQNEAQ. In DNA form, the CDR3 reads TGTGCCAGCAGCTTAGCGGAGACTAATGAAAAACTGTTTTTT. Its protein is CASSLAETNEKLFF.

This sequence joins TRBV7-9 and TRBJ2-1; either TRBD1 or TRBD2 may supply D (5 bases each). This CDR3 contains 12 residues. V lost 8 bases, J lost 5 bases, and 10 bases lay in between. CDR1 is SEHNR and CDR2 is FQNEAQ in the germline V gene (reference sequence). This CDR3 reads CASRGWNNEQFF. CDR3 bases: TGTGCCAGCCGGGGCTGGAACAATGAGCAGTTCTTC.

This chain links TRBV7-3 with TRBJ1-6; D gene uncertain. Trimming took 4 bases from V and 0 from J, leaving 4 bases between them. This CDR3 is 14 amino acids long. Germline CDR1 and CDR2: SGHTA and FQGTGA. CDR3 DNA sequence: TGTGCCAGCAGCTACAGCTCCTATAATTCACCCCTCCACTTT. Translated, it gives CASSYSSYNSPLHF.

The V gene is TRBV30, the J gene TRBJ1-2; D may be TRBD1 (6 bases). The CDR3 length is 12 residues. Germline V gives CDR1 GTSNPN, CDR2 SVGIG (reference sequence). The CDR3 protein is CGLGDTNYGYTF. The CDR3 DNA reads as TGTGGACTGGGGGACACCAACTATGGCTACACCTTC.

The CDR3 here is CASSEKTLAGEGYNEQFF. The CDR3 region has the DNA TGTGCCAGCAGTGAAAAGACCCTAGCGGGGGAAGGTTACAATGAGCAGTTCTTC. The chain joins TRBV25-1 to TRBJ2-1; 10 bases fit TRBD2. V shed 2 bases and J 4 bases; nucleotides not matched to a gene: 11. The CDR3 covers 18 residues. Germline assignment: CDR1 MGHDK and CDR2 SYGVNS.

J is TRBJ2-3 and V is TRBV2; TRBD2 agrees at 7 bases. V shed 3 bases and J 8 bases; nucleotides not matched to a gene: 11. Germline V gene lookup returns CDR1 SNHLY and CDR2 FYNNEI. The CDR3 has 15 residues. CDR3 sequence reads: CASSDFSAAGSTQYF. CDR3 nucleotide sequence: TGTGCCAGCAGTGATTTTTCAGCAGCGGGGAGTACGCAGTATTTT.

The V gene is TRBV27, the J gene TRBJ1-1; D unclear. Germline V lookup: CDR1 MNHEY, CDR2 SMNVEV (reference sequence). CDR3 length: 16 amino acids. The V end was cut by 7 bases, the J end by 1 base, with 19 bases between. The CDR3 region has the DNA TGTGCCAGCACTTCCTGGACCGCGGCGGGGAACACTGAAGCTTTCTTT. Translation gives CASTSWTAAGNTEAFF.

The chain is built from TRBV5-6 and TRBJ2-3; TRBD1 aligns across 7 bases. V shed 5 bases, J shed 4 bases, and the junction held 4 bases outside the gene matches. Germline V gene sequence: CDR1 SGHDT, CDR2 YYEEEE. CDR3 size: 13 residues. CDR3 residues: CASRRTGADTQYF. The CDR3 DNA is TGTGCCAGCAGAAGGACAGGTGCAGATACGCAGTATTTT.

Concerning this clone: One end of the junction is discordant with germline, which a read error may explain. CDR3 loop: CASSRQQTGTQLQHF. CDR3 DNA sequence: TGTGCCAGCAGCCGCCAACAGACAGGGACCCAGCTCCAGCATTTT. The chain combines TRBV7-8 with TRBJ1-5, with 7 bases matching TRBD1. This CDR3 has 15 amino acids. Germline CDR1 reads SGHVS; CDR2 reads FQNEAQ.

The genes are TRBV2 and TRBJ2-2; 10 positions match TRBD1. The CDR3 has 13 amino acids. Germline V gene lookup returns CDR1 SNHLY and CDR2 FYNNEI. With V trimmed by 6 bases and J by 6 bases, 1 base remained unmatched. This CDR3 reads CASSGTGAGELFF. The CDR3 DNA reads TGTGCCAGCAGCGGGACAGGGGCCGGGGAGCTGTTTTTT.

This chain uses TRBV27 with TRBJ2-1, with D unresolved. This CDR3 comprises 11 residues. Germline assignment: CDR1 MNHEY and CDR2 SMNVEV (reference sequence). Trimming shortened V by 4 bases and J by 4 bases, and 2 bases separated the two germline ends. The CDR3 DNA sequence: TGTGCCAGCAGTTATTACAATGAGCAGTTCTTC. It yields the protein CASSYYNEQFF.

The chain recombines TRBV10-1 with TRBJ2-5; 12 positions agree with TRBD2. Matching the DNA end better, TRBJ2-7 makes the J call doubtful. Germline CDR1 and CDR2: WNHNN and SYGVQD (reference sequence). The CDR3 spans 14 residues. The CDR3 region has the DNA TGCGCCAGCAGTTCTAGCGGGAGGGCATACGAGCAGTACTTC. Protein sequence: CASSSSGRAYEQYF.

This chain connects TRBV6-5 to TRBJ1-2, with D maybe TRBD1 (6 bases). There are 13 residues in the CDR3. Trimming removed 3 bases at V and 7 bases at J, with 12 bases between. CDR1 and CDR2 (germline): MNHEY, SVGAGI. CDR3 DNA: TGTGCCAGCAGTTATCAGGGGAGTACTGGCTACACCTTC. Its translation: CASSYQGSTGYTF.

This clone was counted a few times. The CDR3 protein is CASSRTGNTEAFF. In DNA form, the CDR3 reads TGTGCCAGTAGTAGGACGGGGAACACTGAAGCTTTCTTT. The rearrangement joins TRBV19 to TRBJ1-1; D uncertain. The CDR3 has 13 amino acids. Germline V gene lookup returns CDR1 LNHDA and CDR2 SQIVND (reference sequence). V lost 4 bases and J 1 base, leaving 7 bases between the germline ends.

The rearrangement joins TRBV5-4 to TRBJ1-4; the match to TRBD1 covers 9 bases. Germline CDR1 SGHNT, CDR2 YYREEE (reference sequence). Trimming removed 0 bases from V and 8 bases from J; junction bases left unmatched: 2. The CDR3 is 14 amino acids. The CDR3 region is CASSLDRGHEKLFF. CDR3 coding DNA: TGTGCCAGCAGCTTGGACAGGGGGCACGAAAAACTGTTTTTT.

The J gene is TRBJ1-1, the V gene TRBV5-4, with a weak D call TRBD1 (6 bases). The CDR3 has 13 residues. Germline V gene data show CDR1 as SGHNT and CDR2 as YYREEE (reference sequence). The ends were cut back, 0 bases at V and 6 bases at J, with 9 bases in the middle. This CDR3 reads CASSLGGGPEAFF. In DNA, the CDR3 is TGTGCCAGCAGCTTGGGTGGGGGGCCTGAAGCTTTCTTT.

The CDR3 loop is CASSVGLEGQPQHF. CDR3 DNA sequence: TGTGCCAGCAGTGTTGGGTTGGAGGGTCAGCCCCAGCATTTT. The V and J genes are TRBV6-1 and TRBJ1-5; D call uncertain. CDR1 and CDR2 (germline): MNHNS, SASEGT. The ends were cut back, 4 bases at V and 6 bases at J, with 13 bases in the middle. This CDR3 has 14 residues.

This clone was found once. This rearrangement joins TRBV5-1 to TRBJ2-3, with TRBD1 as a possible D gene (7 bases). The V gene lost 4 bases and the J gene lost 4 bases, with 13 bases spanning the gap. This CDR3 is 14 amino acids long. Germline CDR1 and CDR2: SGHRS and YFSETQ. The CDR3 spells CASSRTGEADTQYF. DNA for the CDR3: TGCGCCAGCAGCCGCACAGGGGAGGCAGATACGCAGTATTTT.

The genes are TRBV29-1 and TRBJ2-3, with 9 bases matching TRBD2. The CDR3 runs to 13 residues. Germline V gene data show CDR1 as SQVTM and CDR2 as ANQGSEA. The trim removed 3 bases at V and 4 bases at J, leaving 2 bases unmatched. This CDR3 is CSVDGGGADTQYF. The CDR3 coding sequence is TGCAGCGTTGACGGCGGGGGGGCAGATACGCAGTATTTT.

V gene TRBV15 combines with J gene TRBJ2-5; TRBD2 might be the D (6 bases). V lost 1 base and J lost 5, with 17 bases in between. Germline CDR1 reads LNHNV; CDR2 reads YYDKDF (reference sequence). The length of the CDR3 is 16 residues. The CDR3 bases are TGTGCCACCAGCAGAGTCTCGGGAGTGGGATCGGAGACCCAGTACTTC. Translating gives CATSRVSGVGSETQYF.

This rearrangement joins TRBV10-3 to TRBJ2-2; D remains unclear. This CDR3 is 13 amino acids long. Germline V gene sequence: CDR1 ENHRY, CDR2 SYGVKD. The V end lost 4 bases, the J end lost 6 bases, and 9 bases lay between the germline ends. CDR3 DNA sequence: TGTGCCATCAGTGTGGATAGCCCCGGGGAGCTGTTTTTT. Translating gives CAISVDSPGELFF.

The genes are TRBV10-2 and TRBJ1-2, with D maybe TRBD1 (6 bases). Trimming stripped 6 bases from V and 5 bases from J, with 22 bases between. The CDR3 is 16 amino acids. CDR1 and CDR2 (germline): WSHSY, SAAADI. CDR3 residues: CASSDTWGAELYGYTF. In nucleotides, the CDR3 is TGCGCCAGCAGCGATACTTGGGGGGCTGAGCTATATGGCTACACCTTC.